The entry that follows covers one TCR beta chain sequence. What antigen it recognizes has not been identified. No quality values exist for individual bases; no much larger clone is one base distant. The data are from a study (dated by TCRdb to the early 2010s). The sequencer listed for this sample is Illumina Genome Analyzer IIx. In-frame beta chains were kept once TCRdb had trimmed the public reads at Q25 with fastp and called clones with MiXCR. Identical CDR3 proteins give one entry, which carries the most common genes and DNA. The sample table contains 6,500 to 9,000 distinct CDR3 sequences; only one count was recorded for roughly 32% of them. The ten largest clones take up roughly 23% of the sample. Sequenced input: blood. This clonotype was sampled from a human donor.

The nucleotides are TGCAGCGTTGAAGATGGGGGTGCCGGTCAGCCCCAGTACTTC. Translation gives CSVEDGGAGQPQYF. This chain joins TRBV29-1 to TRBJ2-5; the D gene cannot be resolved beyond TRBD1 or TRBD2, each matching 5 bases. Trimming costs V 0 bases and J 9 bases, and their ends lie 17 bases apart. CDR3 length: 14 amino acids, cysteine to phenylalanine. Only the CDR3 DNA stays, 42 bases, in frame from base 1. The germline V gene sets CDR1 to SQVTM and CDR2 to ANQGSEA. The CDR3 plus the reference TRBV29-1 and TRBJ2-5 genes for the other parts give the full variable domain: SAVISQKPSRDICQRGTSLTIQCQVDSQVTMMFWYRQQPGQSLTLIATANQGSEATYESGFVIDKFPISRPNLTFSTLTVSNMSPEDSSIYLCSVEDGGAGQPQYFGPGTRLLVL.